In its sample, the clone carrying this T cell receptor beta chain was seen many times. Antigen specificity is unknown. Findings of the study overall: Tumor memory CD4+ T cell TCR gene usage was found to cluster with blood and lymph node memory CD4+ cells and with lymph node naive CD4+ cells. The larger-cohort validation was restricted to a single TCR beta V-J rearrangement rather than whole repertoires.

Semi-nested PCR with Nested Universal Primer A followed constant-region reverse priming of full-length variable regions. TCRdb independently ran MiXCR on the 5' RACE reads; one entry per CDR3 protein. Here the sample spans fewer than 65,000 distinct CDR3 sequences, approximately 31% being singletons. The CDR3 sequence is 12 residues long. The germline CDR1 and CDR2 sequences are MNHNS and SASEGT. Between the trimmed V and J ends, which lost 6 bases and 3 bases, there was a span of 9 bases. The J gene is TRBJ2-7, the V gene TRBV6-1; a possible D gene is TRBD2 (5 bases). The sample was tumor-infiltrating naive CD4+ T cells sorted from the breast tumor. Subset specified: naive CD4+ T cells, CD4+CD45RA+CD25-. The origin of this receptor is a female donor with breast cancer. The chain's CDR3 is CASSSDYYEQYF. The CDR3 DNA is TGTGCCAGCAGCTCCGACTACTACGAGCAGTACTTC.